This is a list of T cell receptor beta chains from one sample in a study of cytomegalovirus exposure and HLA in healthy donors. Sequencing was performed with immunoSEQ multiplex PCR; in TCRdb, only in-frame clones are kept and a portion is missing. Counted here are about 130,000 clones, approximately 80% occurring once; the ten biggest clones make up approximately 3%. The source material was PBMCs. The receptor set was obtained from a young woman in good health and CMV-seropositive. The CDR3 runs from the conserved cysteine through the conserved F or W. A D gene is named only where the DNA matches it firmly. Clone size, where shown, is once, few, many, or a class for clones that have expanded.

D gene	V gene	clone size	CDR3 length	J gene	CDR3 protein	CDR3 DNA
TRBD2	TRBV7-2	NA	17	TRBJ2-5	CASSRRSSGYGGETQYF	TGTGCCAGCTCGCGTCGTTCTAGCGGGTACGGAGGAGAGACCCAGTACTTC
TRBD1	TRBV27	NA	16	TRBJ2-7	CASNSRWDSGSYEQYF	TGTGCCAGCAATTCTCGGTGGGACAGCGGATCCTACGAGCAGTACTTC
TRBD1	TRBV9	NA	14	TRBJ2-7	CASSVTGRYDEQYF	TGTGCCAGCAGCGTGACAGGGCGATACGACGAGCAGTACTTC
NA	TRBV5-1	NA	15	TRBJ1-2	CASSWGGRNYDGYTF	TGCGCCAGCAGCTGGGGGGGGAGGAACTACGATGGCTACACCTTC
TRBD2	TRBV6-5	few	15	TRBJ2-7	CATGDRGDLSYEQYF	TGTGCCACCGGCGACCGGGGGGACCTCTCCTACGAGCAGTACTTC
TRBD2	TRBV14	NA	16	TRBJ2-1	CASRSGLAGTYNEQFF	TGTGCCAGCAGGTCGGGACTAGCGGGGACCTACAATGAGCAGTTCTTC
NA	TRBV5-8	NA	13	TRBJ2-7	CASSLWAVHEQYF	TGTGCCAGCAGCCTGTGGGCAGTCCACGAGCAGTACTTC
NA	TRBV7-9	NA	10	TRBJ2-7	CASSLPGQYF	TGTGCCAGCAGCTTGCCGGGGCAGTACTTC
NA	TRBV7-9	NA	14	TRBJ1-1	CASNRRGEGTEAFF	TGTGCCTCCAATCGGAGGGGAGAGGGCACTGAAGCTTTCTTT
TRBD1	TRBV28	NA	15	TRBJ1-1	CASSTTGGAASEAFF	TGTGCCAGCAGTACCACAGGGGGCGCAGCCTCTGAAGCTTTCTTT
TRBD2	TRBV10-3	few	15	TRBJ2-4	CAISDSGGAKNIQYF	TGTGCCATCAGTGATAGCGGGGGGGCCAAAAACATTCAGTACTTC
NA	TRBV27	NA	16	TRBJ1-5	CASSLSGLPSNQPQHF	TGTGCCAGCAGTTTATCGGGGCTTCCTAGCAATCAGCCCCAGCATTTT
NA	TRBV7-2	NA	17	TRBJ1-2	CASSLYGTGSMGGGYTF	TGTGCCAGCAGCTTATACGGAACAGGATCTATGGGAGGTGGCTACACCTTC
TRBD2	TRBV4-2	once	22	TRBJ2-3	CASSQEAFYRSGGALGTDTQYF	TGTGCCAGCAGCCAAGAAGCTTTCTATCGTAGCGGGGGGGCATTGGGGACAGATACGCAGTATTTT
NA	TRBV28	once	16	TRBJ1-1	CASSLLVRPPNTEAFF	TGTGCCAGCAGTTTATTGGTGCGTCCGCCTAACACTGAAGCTTTCTTT
NA	TRBV10-2	NA	13	TRBJ1-6	CASTGLVDSPLHF	TGCGCCAGCACGGGATTAGTGGATTCACCCCTCCACTTT
NA	TRBV7-9	once	14	TRBJ1-6	CASSSTGFYSPLHF	TGTGCCAGCAGCTCGACAGGTTTTTATTCACCCCTCCACTTT
NA	TRBV7-3	NA	15	TRBJ2-3	CASSLLGTSQDTQYF	TGTGCCAGCAGCTTATTGGGGACATCCCAAGATACGCAGTATTTT
NA	TRBV5-1	NA	13	TRBJ2-7	CASSISRAREQYF	TGCGCCAGCAGCATATCCAGGGCCCGCGAGCAGTACTTC
NA	TRBV20-1	few	11	TRBJ2-3	CSARAGETQYF	TGCAGTGCTAGAGCTGGAGAAACGCAGTATTTT
NA	TRBV5-6	NA	14	TRBJ1-2	CASSLGQFNYGYTF	TGTGCCAGCAGCTTGGGACAGTTCAACTATGGCTACACCTTC
TRBD1	TRBV4-1	NA	16	TRBJ2-3	CASSQRQGVSTDTQYF	TGCGCCAGCAGCCAAAGACAGGGGGTAAGCACAGATACGCAGTATTTT
TRBD1	TRBV2	few	13	TRBJ2-5	CASYKQGEETQYF	TGTGCCAGCTATAAACAGGGGGAAGAGACCCAGTACTTC
TRBD2	TRBV13	NA	16	TRBJ2-3	CASSLEGLADTDTQYF	TGTGCCAGCAGCTTAGAGGGACTAGCGGACACAGATACGCAGTATTTT
NA	TRBV27	NA	12	TRBJ2-7	CASSHPGDEQYF	TGTGCCAGCAGCCACCCGGGTGACGAGCAGTACTTC
NA	TRBV5-1	NA	13	TRBJ2-7	CASRLTPSYEQYF	TGCGCCAGCAGATTAACACCCTCCTACGAGCAGTACTTC
NA	TRBV29-1	NA	12	TRBJ2-5	CSVPTEQETQYF	TGCAGCGTCCCGACTGAACAAGAGACCCAGTACTTC
TRBD2	TRBV2	few	15	TRBJ2-7	CASSELGTSSFEQYF	TGTGCCAGCAGTGAACTCGGGACTAGTTCTTTTGAGCAGTACTTC
TRBD2	TRBV7-2	NA	16	TRBJ2-7	CASSKGTSSASYEQYF	TGTGCCAGCAGCAAAGGGACTAGCAGCGCCTCCTACGAGCAGTACTTC
NA	TRBV21-1	NA	19	TRBJ2-7	CASSKAQRSRRLKVYEQYF	TGTGCCAGCAGCAAAGCACAGCGAAGTAGGAGGCTCAAAGTATACGAGCAGTACTTC
NA	TRBV5-4	NA	13	TRBJ1-2	CASSLDRNYGYTF	TGTGCCAGCAGCTTGGACAGAAACTATGGCTACACCTTC
NA	TRBV28	NA	13	TRBJ1-1	CASSFGLNTEAFF	TGTGCCAGCAGTTTTGGCTTGAACACTGAAGCTTTCTTT
NA	TRBV7-9	NA	14	TRBJ2-3	CASSSVPSTDTQYF	TGTGCCAGCAGCTCAGTTCCTAGCACAGATACGCAGTATTTT
TRBD2	TRBV5-1	NA	15	TRBJ2-2	CASGVGGAGTGELFF	TGCGCCAGCGGGGTCGGGGGGGCCGGCACCGGGGAGCTGTTTTTT
TRBD2	TRBV7-9	NA	15	TRBJ2-5	CASSPGLAGEETQYF	TGTGCCAGCAGCCCGGGACTAGCGGGGGAAGAGACCCAGTACTTC
NA	TRBV11-2	few	13	TRBJ1-1	CASSRGLLRGAFF	TGTGCCAGCAGCCGGGGTCTGCTCCGGGGAGCTTTCTTT
NA	TRBV18	once	16	TRBJ2-6	CASSRRVGSGANVLTF	TGTGCCAGCTCACGGAGGGTCGGCTCTGGGGCCAACGTCCTGACTTTC